This TCR beta chain was captured in a study of OX40 agonist ivuxolimab in advanced cancers. Across the study: Three patients, one with hepatocellular carcinoma and two with cutaneous melanoma, responded partially.

Samples were taken at baseline and on day 1 of cycles 4 and 7. The length of the CDR3 is 15 residues. Assay used: immunoSEQ multiplex PCR; TCRdb lists only in-frame clones, some missing. The table shows approximately 76,000 clones, with approximately 95% occurring only once. The clonotype originates from an adult with an advanced solid tumor such as melanoma, head and neck, liver or kidney cancer. The sample here was CD4+ or CD8+ T cells sorted from blood, taken in a trial of the OX40 agonist ivuxolimab. V is TRBV5-2 and J is TRBJ1-2; the table's D call, TRBD1, has no DNA check behind it. TRBV5-2 is given as a pseudogene. CDR3 nucleotides: TGTGCCAGCAGCTTGGAAGCTTACAGCCAATATGGCTACACCTTC. Protein product: CASSLEAYSQYGYTF.